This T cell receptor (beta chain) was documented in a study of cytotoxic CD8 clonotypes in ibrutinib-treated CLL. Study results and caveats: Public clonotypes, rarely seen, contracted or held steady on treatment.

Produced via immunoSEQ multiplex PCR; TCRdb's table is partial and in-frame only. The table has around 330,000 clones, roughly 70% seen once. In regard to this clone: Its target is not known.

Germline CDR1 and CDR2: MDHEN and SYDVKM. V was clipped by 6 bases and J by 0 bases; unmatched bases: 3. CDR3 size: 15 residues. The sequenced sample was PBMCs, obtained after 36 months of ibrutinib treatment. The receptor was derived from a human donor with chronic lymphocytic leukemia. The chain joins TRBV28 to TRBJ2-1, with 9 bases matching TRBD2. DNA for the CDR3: TGTGCCAGCAGCTCTAGCGGGATCTCCTACAATGAGCAGTTCTTC. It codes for CASSSSGISYNEQFF. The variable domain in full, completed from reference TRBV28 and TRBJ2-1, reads DVKVTQSSRYLVKRTGEKVFLECVQDMDHENMFWYRQDPGLGLRLIYFSYDVKMKEKGDIPEGYSVSREKKERFSLILESASTNQTSMYLCASSSSGISYNEQFFGPGTRLTVL.